This TCR beta chain is drawn from a study of blood T cell repertoires in COVID-19. Profiled with immunoSEQ multiplex PCR; TCRdb holds only in-frame clones, not every one. The data contain 45,000 to 65,000 clones, 82% of them singletons. The table lists this clone with a few counts. The receptor's source is a man between 60 and 75 years old with acute or convalescent COVID-19. Sequencing used peripheral blood.

CDR3 sequence: CASRTSGVYNEQFF. In DNA, the CDR3 is TGTGCCAGCAGGACTAGCGGGGTATACAATGAGCAGTTCTTC. The chain links TRBV7-2 to TRBJ2-1, with 11 positions matching TRBD2. The CDR3 spans 14 residues. Unmatched junction bases numbered 2, after V lost 6 bases and J lost 4 bases. CDR1 and CDR2 from the germline V gene are SGHTA and FQGNSA.